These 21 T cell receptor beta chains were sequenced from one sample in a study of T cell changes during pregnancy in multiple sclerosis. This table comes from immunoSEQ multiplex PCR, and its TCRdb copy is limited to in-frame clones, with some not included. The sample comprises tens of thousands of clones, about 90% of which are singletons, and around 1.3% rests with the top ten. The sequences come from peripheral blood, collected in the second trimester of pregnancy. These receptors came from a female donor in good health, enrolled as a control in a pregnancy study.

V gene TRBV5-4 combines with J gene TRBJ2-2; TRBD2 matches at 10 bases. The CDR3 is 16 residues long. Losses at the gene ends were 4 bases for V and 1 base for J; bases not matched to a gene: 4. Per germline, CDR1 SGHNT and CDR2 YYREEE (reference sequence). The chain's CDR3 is CASSLRTSGNTGELFF. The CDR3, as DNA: TGTGCCAGCAGCCTCAGGACTAGCGGGAACACCGGGGAGCTGTTTTTT.

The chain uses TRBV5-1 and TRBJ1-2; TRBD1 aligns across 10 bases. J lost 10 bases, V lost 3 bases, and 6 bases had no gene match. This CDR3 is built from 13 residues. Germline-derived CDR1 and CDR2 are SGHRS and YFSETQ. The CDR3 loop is CASSSGTGVDYTF. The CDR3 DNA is TGCGCCAGCAGCTCCGGGACAGGGGTTGACTACACCTTC.

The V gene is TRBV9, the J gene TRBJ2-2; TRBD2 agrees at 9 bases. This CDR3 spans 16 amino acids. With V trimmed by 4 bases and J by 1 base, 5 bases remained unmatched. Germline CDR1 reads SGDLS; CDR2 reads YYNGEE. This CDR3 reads CASSLLTSGNTGELFF. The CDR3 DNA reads TGTGCCAGCAGCTTATTGACTAGCGGGAACACCGGGGAGCTGTTTTTT.

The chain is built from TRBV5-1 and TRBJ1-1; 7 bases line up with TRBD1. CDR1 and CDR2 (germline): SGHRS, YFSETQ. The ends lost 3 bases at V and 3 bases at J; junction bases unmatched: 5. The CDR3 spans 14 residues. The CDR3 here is CASSSRTGYTEAFF. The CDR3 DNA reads TGCGCCAGCAGCTCGCGGACAGGTTACACTGAAGCTTTCTTT. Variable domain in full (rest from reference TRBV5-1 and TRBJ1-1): KAGVTQTPRYLIKTRGQQVTLSCSPISGHRSVSWYQQTPGQGLQFLFEYFSETQRNKGNFPGRFSGRQFSNSRSEMNVSTLELGDSALYLCASSSRTGYTEAFFGQGTRLTVV.

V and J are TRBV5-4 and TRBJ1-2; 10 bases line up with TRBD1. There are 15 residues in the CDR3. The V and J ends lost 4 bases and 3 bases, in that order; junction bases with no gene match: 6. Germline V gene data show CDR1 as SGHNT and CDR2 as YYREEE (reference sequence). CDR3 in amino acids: CASSHDRGRDYGYTF. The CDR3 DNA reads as TGTGCCAGCAGCCATGACAGGGGGCGCGACTATGGCTACACCTTC. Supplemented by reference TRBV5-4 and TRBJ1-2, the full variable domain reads ETGVTQSPTHLIKTRGQQVTLRCSSQSGHNTVSWYQQALGQGPQFIFQYYREEENGRGNFPPRFSGLQFPNYSSELNVNALELDDSALYLCASSHDRGRDYGYTFGSGTRLTVV.

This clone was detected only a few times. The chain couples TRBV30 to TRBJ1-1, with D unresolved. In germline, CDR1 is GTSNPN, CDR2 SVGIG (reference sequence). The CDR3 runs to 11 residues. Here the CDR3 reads CSGYTNTEAFF. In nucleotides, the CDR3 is TGTTCCGGGTATACGAACACTGAAGCTTTCTTT.

In nucleotides, the CDR3 is TGTGCCAGTAGTCCCCGCAGGCCCACCGGGGAGCTGTTTTTT. It is translated as CASSPRRPTGELFF. This chain connects TRBV19 to TRBJ2-2; no definite D call. V lost 5 bases to trimming and J lost 4 bases, with 11 bases between them. Germline lookup yields CDR1 LNHDA and CDR2 SQIVND (reference sequence). There are 14 residues in the CDR3.

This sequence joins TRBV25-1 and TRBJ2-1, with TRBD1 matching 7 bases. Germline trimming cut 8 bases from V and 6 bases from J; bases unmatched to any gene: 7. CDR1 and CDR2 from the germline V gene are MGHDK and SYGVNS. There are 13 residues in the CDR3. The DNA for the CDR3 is TGTGCCAGCCAAGGTCCAGGGGGCAATGAGCAGTTCTTC. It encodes CASQGPGGNEQFF.

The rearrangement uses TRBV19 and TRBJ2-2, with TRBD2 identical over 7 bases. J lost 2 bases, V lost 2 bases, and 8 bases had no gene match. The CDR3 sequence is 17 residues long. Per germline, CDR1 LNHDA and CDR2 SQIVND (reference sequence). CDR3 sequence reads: CASSIYGGDPNTGELFF. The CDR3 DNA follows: TGTGCCAGTAGTATATATGGGGGGGACCCAAACACCGGGGAGCTGTTTTTT.

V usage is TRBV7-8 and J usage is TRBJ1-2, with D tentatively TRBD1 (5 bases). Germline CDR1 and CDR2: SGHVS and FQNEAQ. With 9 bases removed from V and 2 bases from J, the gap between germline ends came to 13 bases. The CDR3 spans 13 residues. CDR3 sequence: CASRKGVNYGYTF. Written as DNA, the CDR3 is TGTGCCAGTCGTAAAGGGGTCAACTATGGCTACACCTTC.

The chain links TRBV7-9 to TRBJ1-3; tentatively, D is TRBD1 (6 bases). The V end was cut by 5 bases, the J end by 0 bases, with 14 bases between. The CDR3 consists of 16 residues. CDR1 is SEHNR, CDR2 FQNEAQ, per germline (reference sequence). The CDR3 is CASSHRTVGSGNTIYF. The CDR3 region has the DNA TGTGCCAGCAGCCATCGGACAGTAGGCTCTGGAAACACCATATATTTT.

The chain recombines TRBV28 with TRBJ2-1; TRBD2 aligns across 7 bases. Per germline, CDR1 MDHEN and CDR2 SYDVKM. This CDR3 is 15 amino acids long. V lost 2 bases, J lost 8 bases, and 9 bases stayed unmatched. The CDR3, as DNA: TGTGCCAGCAGTTTAGGGGCTAGCGGAGGGGATGAGCAGTTCTTC. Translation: CASSLGASGGDEQFF.

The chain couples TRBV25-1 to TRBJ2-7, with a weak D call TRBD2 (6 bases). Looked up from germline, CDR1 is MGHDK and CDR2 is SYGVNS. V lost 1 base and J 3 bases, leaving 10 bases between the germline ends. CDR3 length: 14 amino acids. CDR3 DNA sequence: TGTGCCAGCAGTGAATGGGATAGCGGCTACGAGCAGTACTTC. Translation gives CASSEWDSGYEQYF.

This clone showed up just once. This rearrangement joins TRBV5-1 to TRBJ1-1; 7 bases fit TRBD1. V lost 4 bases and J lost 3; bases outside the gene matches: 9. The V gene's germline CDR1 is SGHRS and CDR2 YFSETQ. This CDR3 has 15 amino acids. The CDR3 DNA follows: TGCGCCAGCAGCCGATCGACAGGGACGGACACTGAAGCTTTCTTT. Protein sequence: CASSRSTGTDTEAFF.

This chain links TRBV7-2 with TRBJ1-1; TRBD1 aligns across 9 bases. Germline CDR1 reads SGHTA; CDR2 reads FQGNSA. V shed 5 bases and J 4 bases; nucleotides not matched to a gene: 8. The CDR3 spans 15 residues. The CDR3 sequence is CASSRRTGEGTEAFF. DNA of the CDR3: TGTGCCAGCAGCCGTCGGACAGGGGAGGGCACTGAAGCTTTCTTT.

CDR3 residues: CASTNPGGGGNTQYF. As DNA, the CDR3 is TGTGCCAGCACAAACCCGGGGGGAGGGGGGAATACGCAGTATTTT. The rearrangement joins TRBV6-5 to TRBJ2-3; D perhaps matches TRBD2 (7 bases). The germline V gene encodes CDR1 MNHEY and CDR2 SVGAGI. The CDR3 extends over 15 amino acids. V gave up 7 bases and J gave up 7 bases, with 21 bases separating them.

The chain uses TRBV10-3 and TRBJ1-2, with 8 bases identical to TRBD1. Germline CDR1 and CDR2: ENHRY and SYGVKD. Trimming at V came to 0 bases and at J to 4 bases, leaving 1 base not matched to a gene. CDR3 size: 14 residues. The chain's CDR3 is CAISESDRAYGYTF. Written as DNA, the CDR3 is TGTGCCATCAGTGAGTCGGACAGGGCCTATGGCTACACCTTC.

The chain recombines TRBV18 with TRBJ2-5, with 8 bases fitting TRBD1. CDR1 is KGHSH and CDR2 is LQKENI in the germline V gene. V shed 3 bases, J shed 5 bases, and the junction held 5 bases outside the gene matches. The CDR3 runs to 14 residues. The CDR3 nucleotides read TGTGCCAGCTCACCTACAGGGGGTCTGGAGACCCAGTACTTC. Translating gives CASSPTGGLETQYF.

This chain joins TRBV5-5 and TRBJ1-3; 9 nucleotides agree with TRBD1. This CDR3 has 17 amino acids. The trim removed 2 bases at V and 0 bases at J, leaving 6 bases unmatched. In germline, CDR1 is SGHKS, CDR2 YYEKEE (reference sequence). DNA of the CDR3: TGTGCCAGCAGCTTAACCGGGACAGGGATCTCTGGAAACACCATATATTTT. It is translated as CASSLTGTGISGNTIYF.

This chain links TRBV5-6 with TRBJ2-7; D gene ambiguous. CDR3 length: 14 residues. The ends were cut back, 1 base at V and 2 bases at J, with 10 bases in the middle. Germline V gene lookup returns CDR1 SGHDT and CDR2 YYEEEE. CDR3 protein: CASSLWQEPYEQYF. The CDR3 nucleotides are TGTGCCAGCAGCTTGTGGCAGGAACCCTACGAGCAGTACTTC.

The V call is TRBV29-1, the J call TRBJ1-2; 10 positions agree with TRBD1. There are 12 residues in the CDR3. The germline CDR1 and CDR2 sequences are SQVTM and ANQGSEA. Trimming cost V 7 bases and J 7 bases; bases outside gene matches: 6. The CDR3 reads CSAWDRGGGYTF. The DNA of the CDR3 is TGCAGCGCCTGGGACAGGGGTGGTGGCTACACCTTC. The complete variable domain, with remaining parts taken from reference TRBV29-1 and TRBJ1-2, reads SAVISQKPSRDICQRGTSLTIQCQVDSQVTMMFWYRQQPGQSLTLIATANQGSEATYESGFVIDKFPISRPNLTFSTLTVSNMSPEDSSIYLCSAWDRGGGYTFGSGTRLTVV.